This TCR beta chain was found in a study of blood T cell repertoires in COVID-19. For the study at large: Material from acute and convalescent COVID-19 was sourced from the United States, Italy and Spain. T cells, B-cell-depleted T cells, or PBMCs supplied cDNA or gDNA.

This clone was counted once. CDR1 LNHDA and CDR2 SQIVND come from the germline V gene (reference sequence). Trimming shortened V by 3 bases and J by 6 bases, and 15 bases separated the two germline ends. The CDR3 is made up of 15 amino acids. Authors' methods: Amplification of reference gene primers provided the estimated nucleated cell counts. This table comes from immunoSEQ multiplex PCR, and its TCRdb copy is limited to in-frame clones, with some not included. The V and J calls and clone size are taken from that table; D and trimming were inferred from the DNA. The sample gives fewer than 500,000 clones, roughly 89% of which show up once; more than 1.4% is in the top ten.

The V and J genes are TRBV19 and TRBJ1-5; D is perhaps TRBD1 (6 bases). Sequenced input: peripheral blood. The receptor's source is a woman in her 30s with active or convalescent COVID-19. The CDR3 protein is CASSMGGGSSQPQHF. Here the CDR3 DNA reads TGTGCCAGTAGTATGGGGGGGGGCTCGTCTCAGCCCCAGCATTTT.